This TCR beta chain came from a study of blood T cell repertoires in COVID-19. Study details: T cells, B-cell-depleted T cells, or PBMCs provided the cDNA or gDNA that served as material.

Original processing notes: It was from reference gene primer amplification that nucleated cell counts were estimated. TCRdb's table, derived via immunoSEQ multiplex PCR, lists solely in-frame clones and lacks some. The V and J calls and clone size are taken from that table; D and trimming were inferred from the DNA. The sample includes under 150,000 clones, over 75% of them seen just once. The CDR3 runs to 14 residues. V gave up 5 bases and J gave up 6 bases; unmatched junction bases: 4. In germline, CDR1 is SGHVS, CDR2 FQNEAQ. The TCR sequence derives from a man aged 55 to 70 with active or convalescent COVID-19. The chain combines TRBV7-8 with TRBJ1-2, with 12 bases that match TRBD1. The sequenced sample consisted of peripheral blood. CDR3 amino acids: CASSRDRGQDGYTF. In DNA, the CDR3 is TGTGCCAGCAGCCGGGACAGGGGGCAGGATGGCTACACCTTC.